This T cell receptor (beta chain) was identified in a study of vaccination and CD4 T cells after COVID-19. Described treatment: roughly ten-day PBMC culture with coronavirus spike peptide pools or control peptides (ViraFEST assay). This clonotype was detected only a few times. Its antigen is as yet unknown. The Oncomine TCR Beta short-read assay was what sequenced the DNA obtained from cultured CD4+ T cells. Each CDR3 protein is one row after TCRdb ran MiXCR on the PCR reads. The table records more than 20,000 distinct CDR3 sequences, around 48% of them present only once. This CDR3 contains 15 residues. Germline CDR1 SEHNR, CDR2 FQNEAQ (reference sequence). Trimming shortened V by 5 bases and J by 2 bases, and 14 bases separated the two germline ends.

The J gene is TRBJ2-3, the V gene TRBV7-9; perhaps D is TRBD1 or TRBD2 (5 bases each). This clonotype was obtained from a human donor who had recovered from COVID-19. Material: CD4+ T cells from blood, cultured in vitro. The CDR3 DNA reads TGTGCCAGCAGCCAGGTTGGGGGAGACACAGATACGCAGTATTTT. Its protein product is CASSQVGGDTDTQYF.